These T cell receptor beta chains were read from a single sample in a study of cytomegalovirus exposure and HLA in healthy donors. Assay used: immunoSEQ multiplex PCR; TCRdb lists only in-frame clones, some missing. The sample shows about 200,000 clones, 80% to 90% of them seen only once. The sample taken for sequencing was PBMCs. The receptor source for this set is a man under 40 in good health and CMV-seronegative. Both conserved end residues are part of each CDR3. The order of the fields is J gene, V gene, clone size, CDR3 protein. Clone size is not always given. Where it is, it says once, few, many or a class for expanded clones.

TRBJ1-6	TRBV27	once	CASSLIQTYNSPLHF
TRBJ1-2	TRBV5-4	NA	CASSLEALGGGYTF
NA	TRBV6-6	NA	CASASEAYEQYF
TRBJ2-3	TRBV9	few	CASSVGERIPTDTQYF
TRBJ2-2	TRBV13	NA	CASSPVGGTSGELFF
TRBJ2-3	TRBV27	NA	CASSLFGRGRANTQYF
TRBJ2-1	TRBV6-5	NA	CASSYRGGTYNEQFF
TRBJ2-7	TRBV27	NA	CASSLYTGEDYEQYF
TRBJ1-1	TRBV29-1	NA	CSVEGQFLTEAFF
TRBJ2-3	TRBV5-1	NA	CASSLVLGDTDTQYF
TRBJ2-1	TRBV13	NA	CASSPPRDEQFF
TRBJ1-1	TRBV7-6	once	CASSLTTGNTEAFF
TRBJ2-7	TRBV19	NA	CASSISGRSYYEQYF
TRBJ1-5	TRBV5-8	once	CASSSGQNQPQHF
TRBJ2-2	TRBV6-1	NA	CASSEGGDTGELFF
TRBJ1-2	TRBV27	NA	CASSLRGNYGYTF
TRBJ1-2	TRBV27	NA	CASSSPAGGYGYTF
TRBJ2-1	TRBV5-1	NA	CASSLVTGLYNEQFF
TRBJ2-1	TRBV5-4	NA	CASSFSQTGQGEQFF
TRBJ2-1	TRBV28	NA	CASSLVSVNDEQFF
TRBJ1-1	TRBV18	NA	CASFKGGLNTEAFF
TRBJ1-1	TRBV28	NA	CASSLGFSGGPTEAFF